A single sample is the source of the 12 T cell receptor beta chains below, sequenced in a study of radiation and T cells in renal cell carcinoma. The time point is: baseline pretreatment blood. Treatment reported: 15 Gy SBRT to primary tumor, nephrectomy 4 weeks later. Profiled with immunoSEQ multiplex PCR; TCRdb holds only in-frame clones, not every one. Of 100,000 to 150,000 clones in the sample, roughly four fifths were seen once. This specimen consisted of blood, obtained from a patient whose treatment included radiotherapy and nephrectomy. These receptors were collected from a woman between 55 and 75 years old with renal cell carcinoma.

The chain joins TRBV5-4 to TRBJ1-3; D is undetermined. The CDR3 extends over 14 amino acids. V was clipped by 2 bases and J by 0 bases, with 6 bases between them. Germline CDR1 SGHNT, CDR2 YYREEE (reference sequence). The CDR3 region is CASSFWGSGNTIYF. The DNA for the CDR3 is TGTGCCAGCAGCTTCTGGGGCTCTGGAAACACCATATATTTT.

The chain has TRBV5-1 and TRBJ2-1, with 8 bases that match TRBD1. Germline CDR1 reads SGHRS; CDR2 reads YFSETQ. Trimming at V came to 7 bases and at J to 4 bases, leaving 10 bases not matched to a gene. The CDR3 is 15 residues long. CDR3 amino acids: CASWNPGQVYNEQFF. The CDR3 nucleotides read TGCGCCAGCTGGAACCCGGGACAGGTGTACAATGAGCAGTTCTTC.

The chain joins TRBV28 to TRBJ2-1; D remains ambiguous. CDR1 is MDHEN and CDR2 is SYDVKM in the germline V gene. V lost 2 bases to trimming and J lost 4 bases, with 6 bases between them. The CDR3 is 13 residues long. The CDR3 region is CASSLLGYNEQFF. The CDR3 nucleotides are TGTGCCAGCAGTTTACTGGGTTACAATGAGCAGTTCTTC.

V gene TRBV5-1 combines with J gene TRBJ1-3; D remains ambiguous. The V gene lost 0 bases and the J gene lost 0 bases, with 4 bases spanning the gap. CDR1 SGHRS and CDR2 YFSETQ come from the germline V gene. The CDR3 spans 14 residues. The CDR3 bases are TGCGCCAGCAGCTTGGACAACTCTGGAAACACCATATATTTT. It codes for CASSLDNSGNTIYF.

This clone was found once. The chain recombines TRBV10-3 with TRBJ1-6; D not certain. From germline, CDR1 is ENHRY and CDR2 SYGVKD. Trimming stripped 2 bases from V and 10 bases from J, with 9 bases between. This CDR3 has 13 amino acids. The CDR3 spells CAISEGRTSPLHF. The CDR3 bases are TGTGCCATCAGTGAGGGCAGAACCTCACCCCTCCACTTT.

The sample holds one count of this clone. The rearrangement uses TRBV6-6 and TRBJ1-6; D ambiguous. V was cut by 2 bases and J by 14 bases, with 10 bases left in between. Germline V gives CDR1 MNHNY, CDR2 SVGAGI (reference sequence). The CDR3 consists of 12 residues. The CDR3 nucleotides read TGTGCCAGCAGTTACCCCATCGGATCCCTCCACTTT. Amino acid sequence: CASSYPIGSLHF.

The chain links TRBV19 to TRBJ2-7; the D gene is possibly TRBD1 (5 bases). V was trimmed by 5 bases and J by 5 bases, leaving 10 bases between them. The CDR3 has 12 residues. CDR1 is LNHDA, CDR2 SQIVND, per germline (reference sequence). CDR3 residues: CASSSSGHEQYF. The CDR3, as DNA: TGTGCCAGTAGTTCTTCAGGGCACGAGCAGTACTTC. The whole variable domain, remainder taken from reference TRBV19 and TRBJ2-7, is DGGITQSPKYLFRKEGQNVTLSCEQNLNHDAMYWYRQDPGQGLRLIYYSQIVNDFQKGDIAEGYSVSREKKESFPLTVTSAQKNPTAFYLCASSSSGHEQYFGPGTRLTVT.

V usage is TRBV10-3 and J usage is TRBJ1-2; D not resolved. This CDR3 has 12 residues. Between the trimmed V and J ends, which lost 2 bases and 6 bases, there was a span of 7 bases. Germline-derived CDR1 and CDR2 are ENHRY and SYGVKD. The CDR3 protein is CAISEPEDGYTF. The CDR3 bases are TGTGCCATCAGTGAGCCAGAGGATGGCTACACCTTC.

This sequence joins TRBV7-2 and TRBJ2-5, with a possible D match to TRBD2 (7 bases). Germline CDR1 and CDR2: SGHTA and FQGNSA. This CDR3 spans 15 amino acids. V lost 3 bases to trimming and J lost 4 bases, with 15 bases between them. The CDR3 DNA reads as TGTGCCAGCAGCTTTGGGGGGGGGCTAGGAGAGACCCAGTACTTC. Its protein is CASSFGGGLGETQYF.

J is TRBJ2-3 and V is TRBV2, with TRBD1 identical over 7 bases. Trimming took 5 bases from V and 1 from J; bases not matched to a gene: 3. This CDR3 contains 14 residues. Germline CDR1 is SNHLY and CDR2 is FYNNEI. CDR3 sequence (DNA): TGTGCCAGCAGTTTGGGGACAGGCACAGATACGCAGTATTTT. Amino acids: CASSLGTGTDTQYF.

This sequence joins TRBV10-3 and TRBJ2-3; possibly TRBD1 for D (6 bases). In germline, CDR1 is ENHRY, CDR2 SYGVKD. Trimming removed 6 bases from V and 2 bases from J, with 18 bases in between. This CDR3 region has 16 residues. The CDR3 DNA reads as TGTGCCATCAGCGAACTCGACAGGACCTCCACAGATACGCAGTATTTT. Protein sequence: CAISELDRTSTDTQYF.

J is TRBJ2-5 and V is TRBV11-2; 10 bases line up with TRBD1. The CDR3 length is 16 residues. Germline V gene data show CDR1 as SGHAT and CDR2 as FQNNGV. V dropped 3 bases and J dropped 3; count of bases not matched to a gene: 7. CDR3 DNA: TGTGCCAGCAGCTTGGCCAGGACAGGGGGAAAAGAGACCCAGTACTTC. Its translation: CASSLARTGGKETQYF.